This passage covers 8 T cell receptor beta chains from one sample sequenced in a study of cytomegalovirus exposure and HLA in healthy donors. A multiplex PCR was run with 60 Vbeta primers and 13 Jbeta primers. Generated by immunoSEQ multiplex PCR, the TCRdb table keeps only in-frame clones and is missing some. The profile shows 170,000 or so clones, less than 85% of them singletons. The sample comprised PBMCs. The receptors derive from a middle-aged man in good health and CMV-seronegative.

The genes are TRBV10-3 and TRBJ2-3; TRBD2 agrees at 7 bases. The germline gives CDR1 ENHRY, CDR2 SYGVKD. This CDR3 is built from 15 residues. J lost 0 bases, V lost 4 bases, and 4 bases had no gene match. The CDR3 loop is CAISGAGTSTDTQYF. The CDR3 nucleotides read TGTGCCATCAGTGGAGCGGGGACGAGCACAGATACGCAGTATTTT.

This chain joins TRBV25-1 and TRBJ1-5; TRBD1 agrees at 10 bases. This CDR3 has 15 residues. J lost 5 bases, V lost 3 bases, and 4 bases had no gene match. Germline V gene lookup returns CDR1 MGHDK and CDR2 SYGVNS. Written as DNA, the CDR3 is TGTGCCAGCAGTGACGGACAGGGGGTCGATCAGCCCCAGCATTTT. Its protein product is CASSDGQGVDQPQHF. The whole variable domain, remainder taken from reference TRBV25-1 and TRBJ1-5, is EADIYQTPRYLVIGTGKKITLECSQTMGHDKMYWYQQDPGMELHLIHYSYGVNSTEKGDLSSESTVSRIRTEHFPLTLESARPSHTSQYLCASSDGQGVDQPQHFGDGTRLSIL.

This chain links TRBV14 with TRBJ1-1; D gene uncertain. This CDR3 has 13 residues. Germline V gene sequence: CDR1 SGHDN, CDR2 FVKESK. Trimming removed 0 bases at V and 4 bases at J, with 6 bases between. The chain's CDR3 is CASSQDTSTEAFF. CDR3 sequence (DNA): TGTGCCAGCAGCCAAGATACGAGCACTGAAGCTTTCTTT. The variable domain in full, with the rest retrieved from reference TRBV14 and TRBJ1-1, is EAGVTQFPSHSVIEKGQTVTLRCDPISGHDNLYWYRRVMGKEIKFLLHFVKESKQDESGMPNNRFLAERTGGTYSTLKVQPAELEDSGVYFCASSQDTSTEAFFGQGTRLTVV.

V usage is TRBV29-1 and J usage is TRBJ2-1, with 10 bases lining up with TRBD2. The V gene end was trimmed by 4 bases and the J gene end by 6 bases; junction bases not matched to a gene: 12. The CDR3 length is 16 residues. Germline V gives CDR1 SQVTM, CDR2 ANQGSEA. CDR3 sequence (DNA): TGCAGCGTTGGCGTTCCGGGACTAGCGTTTTCCAATGAGCAGTTCTTC. Translating gives CSVGVPGLAFSNEQFF.

CDR3 in amino acids: CAWGGGAGGLRETQYF. CDR3 nucleotide sequence: TGTGCCTGGGGAGGGGGGGCGGGAGGGCTGCGAGAGACCCAGTACTTC. The V gene is TRBV30, the J gene TRBJ2-5, with 9 bases matching TRBD2. V lost 5 bases, J lost 4 bases, and 14 bases stayed unmatched. Per germline, CDR1 GTSNPN and CDR2 SVGIG (reference sequence). CDR3 size: 16 residues.

The CDR3 sequence is CASSRDSGGYGYTF. As DNA, the CDR3 is TGCGCCAGCAGCCGGGACAGCGGGGGTTATGGCTACACCTTC. The chain combines TRBV5-1 with TRBJ1-2, with 7 bases fitting TRBD1. Germline-derived CDR1 and CDR2 are SGHRS and YFSETQ. The CDR3 totals 14 residues. Trimming took 4 bases from V and 5 from J; bases not matched to a gene: 8.

The chain links TRBV4-1 to TRBJ2-1; D not certain. V lost 7 bases to trimming and J lost 7 bases, with 11 bases between them. This CDR3 is built from 12 residues. CDR1 and CDR2 from the germline V gene are MGHRA and YSYEKL. The CDR3 here is CASTGLRNEQFF. In DNA form, the CDR3 reads TGCGCCAGCACTGGGCTAAGAAATGAGCAGTTCTTC.

The chain has TRBV10-2 and TRBJ1-5; weak D call: TRBD1 (6 bases). V lost 2 bases and J lost 6, with 8 bases in between. The CDR3 has 13 residues. Germline CDR1 reads WSHSY; CDR2 reads SAAADI. This CDR3 reads CASSEQGRQPQHF. The DNA of the CDR3 is TGCGCCAGCAGTGAGCAGGGGCGTCAGCCCCAGCATTTT.